This is a list of T cell receptor beta chains from one sample in a study of beta chain features in type 1 diabetes. The assay was immunoSEQ multiplex PCR, and TCRdb's table has in-frame clones only and misses some. This repertoire shows about 740,000 clones, under 15% found once; its top ten account for less than 0.025%. Sequencing used naive CD4+ T cells from blood. The source of these receptors is a man younger than 35 with type 1 diabetes. The CDR3 runs from the conserved cysteine through the conserved F or W. Each record gives: V gene, D gene, clone size, J gene, CDR3 protein, CDR3 DNA. A D gene is named only where the DNA matches it firmly. Rows give clone size only sometimes, using once, few, many, or a class for an expanded clone.

V: TRBV2
D: .
size: few
J: TRBJ2-7
CDR3: CASNGASYYEQYF
DNA: TGTGCCAGCAATGGTGCCAGCTACTACGAGCAGTACTTC

V: TRBV18
D: .
size: few
J: TRBJ1-5
CDR3: CASSPPASSLNQPQHF
DNA: TGTGCCAGCTCACCACCGGCATCCAGCCTCAATCAGCCCCAGCATTTT

V: TRBV27
D: .
size: .
J: TRBJ2-1
CDR3: CASGNEGLDNEQFF
DNA: TGTGCCAGCGGGAACGAGGGGCTGGACAATGAGCAGTTCTTC

V: TRBV28
D: .
size: few
J: TRBJ2-7
CDR3: CASSPDLYEQYF
DNA: TGTGCCAGCAGTCCCGATCTCTACGAGCAGTACTTC

V: TRBV15
D: .
size: few
J: TRBJ1-2
CDR3: CATSRVGGGGYTF
DNA: TGTGCCACCAGCAGAGTCGGGGGCGGTGGCTACACCTTC

V: TRBV28
D: .
size: few
J: TRBJ2-3
CDR3: CASSSLGLTDTQYF
DNA: TGTGCCAGCAGTTCCTTGGGACTTACAGATACGCAGTATTTT

V: TRBV29-1
D: TRBD1
size: .
J: TRBJ2-7
CDR3: CSVVRDRGIYEQYF
DNA: TGCAGCGTTGTACGGGACAGGGGGATATACGAGCAGTACTTC

V: TRBV9
D: TRBD1
size: .
J: TRBJ1-5
CDR3: CASSFGTGSNQPQHF
DNA: TGTGCCAGCAGCTTCGGGACAGGGAGCAATCAGCCCCAGCATTTT

V: TRBV14
D: .
size: few
J: TRBJ2-3
CDR3: CASSLRQVTDTQYF
DNA: TGTGCCAGCAGCCTGAGACAGGTCACAGATACGCAGTATTTT

V: TRBV28
D: TRBD2
size: .
J: TRBJ2-3
CDR3: CASSLSLAGAFGDTQYF
DNA: TGTGCCAGCAGTTTATCACTAGCGGGGGCCTTCGGAGATACGCAGTATTTT

V: TRBV30
D: .
size: few
J: TRBJ1-6
CDR3: CAWSVLSPLHF
DNA: TGTGCCTGGAGTGTACTTTCACCCCTCCACTTT

V: TRBV7-3
D: .
size: few
J: TRBJ2-1
CDR3: CASSLEEASSYNEQFF
DNA: TGTGCCAGCAGCTTAGAGGAGGCAAGCTCCTACAATGAGCAGTTCTTC

V: TRBV29-1
D: .
size: few
J: TRBJ1-1
CDR3: CSGNRVNTEAFF
DNA: TGCAGCGGAAACAGGGTGAACACTGAAGCTTTCTTT

V: TRBV7-8
D: TRBD1
size: few
J: TRBJ2-1
CDR3: CASSPTGATYNEQFF
DNA: TGTGCCAGCAGCCCAACAGGGGCAACCTACAATGAGCAGTTCTTC

V: TRBV30
D: .
size: .
J: TRBJ1-3
CDR3: CAWRSQPPGNTIYF
DNA: TGTGCCTGGAGGTCACAGCCGCCTGGAAACACCATATATTTT

V: TRBV9
D: .
size: .
J: TRBJ1-6
CDR3: CASSAYSGYNSPLHF
DNA: TGTGCCAGCAGTGCATATTCGGGATATAATTCACCCCTCCACTTT

V: TRBV7-6
D: .
size: few
J: TRBJ2-5
CDR3: CASSPRYQETQYF
DNA: TGTGCCAGCAGCCCCCGGTACCAAGAGACCCAGTACTTC

V: TRBV4-1
D: TRBD1
size: .
J: TRBJ1-5
CDR3: CASSPKMPSQGWNQPQHF
DNA: TGCGCCAGCAGCCCCAAGATGCCCTCACAGGGGTGGAATCAGCCCCAGCATTTT

V: TRBV5-6
D: .
size: .
J: TRBJ1-2
CDR3: CASSWGTPPYGYTF
DNA: TGTGCCAGCAGCTGGGGGACTCCACCATATGGCTACACCTTC

V: TRBV4-1
D: TRBD2
size: .
J: TRBJ2-3
CDR3: CASSLALAGGPDTQYF
DNA: TGCGCCAGCAGCCTGGCCCTAGCGGGGGGACCAGATACGCAGTATTTT

V: TRBV9
D: .
size: few
J: TRBJ1-1
CDR3: CASSVIEETEAFF
DNA: TGTGCCAGCAGCGTAATCGAAGAGACTGAAGCTTTCTTT

V: TRBV7-9
D: TRBD1
size: .
J: TRBJ2-3
CDR3: CASSLPGQGVGGTDTQYF
DNA: TGTGCCAGCAGCCTTCCGGGACAGGGAGTTGGTGGCACAGATACGCAGTATTTT

V: TRBV6-5
D: .
size: .
J: TRBJ1-3
CDR3: CASTRGSGNTIYF
DNA: TGTGCCAGCACTCGGGGCTCTGGAAACACCATATATTTT

V: TRBV23-1
D: .
size: .
J: TRBJ2-7
CDR3: CASSHGYRGPSAYEQYF
DNA: TGCGCCAGCAGTCACGGCTACCGGGGGCCCTCGGCCTACGAGCAGTACTTC

V: TRBV5-6
D: .
size: .
J: TRBJ2-3
CDR3: CASTMGADTQYF
DNA: TGTGCCAGCACCATGGGTGCAGATACGCAGTATTTT

V: TRBV10-3
D: .
size: few
J: TRBJ2-3
CDR3: CAISESGNTQYF
DNA: TGTGCCATCAGTGAGTCGGGGAATACGCAGTATTTT

V: TRBV4-1
D: TRBD1
size: .
J: TRBJ1-3
CDR3: CASSQVGGRGPGNTIYF
DNA: TGCGCCAGCAGCCAAGTGGGCGGCAGGGGGCCTGGAAACACCATATATTTT

V: TRBV11-2
D: .
size: few
J: TRBJ2-7
CDR3: CASTLGSSYEQYF
DNA: TGTGCCAGCACCCTGGGGTCGTCCTACGAGCAGTACTTC

V: TRBV11-2
D: .
size: few
J: TRBJ2-2
CDR3: CASSLRGPNTGELFF
DNA: TGTGCCAGCAGCTTAAGGGGACCGAACACCGGGGAGCTGTTTTTT

V: TRBV7-9
D: .
size: once
J: TRBJ1-2
CDR3: CASSTDGNGYTF
DNA: TGTGCCAGCAGCACAGACGGGAATGGCTACACCTTC

V: TRBV28
D: .
size: few
J: TRBJ2-3
CDR3: CASGGPTDTQYF
DNA: TGTGCCAGCGGGGGGCCGACAGATACGCAGTATTTT

V: TRBV6-5
D: TRBD1
size: .
J: TRBJ2-3
CDR3: CASSYMDRADTQYF
DNA: TGTGCCAGCAGTTACATGGACAGGGCAGATACGCAGTATTTT

V: TRBV6-1
D: .
size: few
J: TRBJ1-2
CDR3: CASSVQQGRIANYGYTF
DNA: TGTGCCAGCAGTGTACAACAGGGAAGAATAGCTAACTATGGCTACACCTTC

V: TRBV28
D: TRBD1
size: .
J: TRBJ1-5
CDR3: CASSSPGQGRNQPQHF
DNA: TGTGCCAGCAGTTCTCCGGGACAGGGGAGGAATCAGCCCCAGCATTTT

V: TRBV6-1
D: .
size: few
J: TRBJ1-1
CDR3: CASSVWGNTEAFF
DNA: TGTGCCAGCAGTGTTTGGGGGAACACTGAAGCTTTCTTT

V: TRBV5-1
D: TRBD1
size: few
J: TRBJ2-3
CDR3: CASSLRQGGEDTQYF
DNA: TGCGCCAGCAGCTTACGACAGGGCGGCGAAGATACGCAGTATTTT

V: TRBV6-5
D: .
size: .
J: TRBJ1-5
CDR3: CASRRQSSSNQPQHF
DNA: TGTGCCAGCAGAAGACAGAGTAGTAGCAATCAGCCCCAGCATTTT

V: TRBV30
D: .
size: once
J: TRBJ1-5
CDR3: CAWSPGGADQPQHF
DNA: TGTGCCTGGAGCCCTGGGGGGGCGGATCAGCCCCAGCATTTT

V: TRBV23-1
D: .
size: once
J: TRBJ1-3
CDR3: CASSQLKGGSGGEGNTIYF
DNA: TGCGCCAGCAGTCAACTCAAAGGGGGATCAGGAGGGGAGGGAAACACCATATATTTT

V: TRBV18
D: TRBD2
size: .
J: TRBJ2-1
CDR3: CASSPPGLSGGTYNEQFF
DNA: TGTGCCAGCTCACCTCCGGGATTGAGCGGGGGAACCTACAATGAGCAGTTCTTC

V: TRBV28
D: TRBD1
size: .
J: TRBJ1-2
CDR3: CASRTGTNYGYTF
DNA: TGTGCCAGCAGGACAGGGACTAACTATGGCTACACCTTC

V: TRBV27
D: .
size: .
J: TRBJ1-6
CDR3: CASRSTVSSYNSPLHF
DNA: TGTGCCAGCAGATCGACAGTAAGCTCCTATAATTCACCCCTCCACTTT

V: TRBV7-9
D: TRBD2
size: .
J: TRBJ2-5
CDR3: CASSPVGTSGGVQETQYF
DNA: TGTGCCAGCAGCCCCGTCGGGACTAGCGGGGGTGTACAAGAGACCCAGTACTTC

V: TRBV28
D: .
size: few
J: TRBJ2-7
CDR3: CASSLGDGNHEQYF
DNA: TGTGCCAGCAGTTTGGGGGACGGGAATCACGAGCAGTACTTC

V: TRBV29-1
D: .
size: .
J: TRBJ1-2
CDR3: CSVEAGTANYGYTF
DNA: TGCAGCGTTGAAGCGGGGACTGCTAACTATGGCTACACCTTC

V: TRBV2
D: TRBD2
size: .
J: TRBJ2-5
CDR3: CATRLAGQETQYF
DNA: TGTGCCACCCGACTAGCGGGCCAAGAGACCCAGTACTTC